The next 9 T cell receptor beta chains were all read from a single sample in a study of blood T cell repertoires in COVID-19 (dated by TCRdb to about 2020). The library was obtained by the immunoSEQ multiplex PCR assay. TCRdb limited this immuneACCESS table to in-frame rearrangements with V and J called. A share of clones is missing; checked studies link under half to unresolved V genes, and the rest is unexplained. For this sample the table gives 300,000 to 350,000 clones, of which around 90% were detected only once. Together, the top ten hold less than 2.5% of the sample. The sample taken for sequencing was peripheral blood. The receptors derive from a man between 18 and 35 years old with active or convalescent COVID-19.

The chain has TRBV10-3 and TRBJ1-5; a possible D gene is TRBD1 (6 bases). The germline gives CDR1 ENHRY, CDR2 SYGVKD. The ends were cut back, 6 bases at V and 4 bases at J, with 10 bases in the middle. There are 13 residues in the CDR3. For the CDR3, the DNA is TGTGCCATCAGGGACAGCCCTAATCAGCCCCAGCATTTT. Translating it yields CAIRDSPNQPQHF.

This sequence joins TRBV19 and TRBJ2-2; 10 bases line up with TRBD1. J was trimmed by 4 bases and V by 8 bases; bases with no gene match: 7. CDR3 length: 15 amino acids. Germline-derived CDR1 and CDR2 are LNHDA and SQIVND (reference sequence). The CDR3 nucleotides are TGTGCCAGTCAACCGGGACAGGGGATCACCGGGGAGCTGTTTTTT. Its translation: CASQPGQGITGELFF.

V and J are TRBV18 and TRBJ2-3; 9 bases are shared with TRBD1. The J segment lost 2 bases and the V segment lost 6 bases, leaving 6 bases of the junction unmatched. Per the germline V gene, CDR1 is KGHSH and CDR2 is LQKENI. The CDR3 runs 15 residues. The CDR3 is CASSAGTGYTDTQYF. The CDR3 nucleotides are TGTGCCAGCTCCGCCGGGACAGGGTACACAGATACGCAGTATTTT.

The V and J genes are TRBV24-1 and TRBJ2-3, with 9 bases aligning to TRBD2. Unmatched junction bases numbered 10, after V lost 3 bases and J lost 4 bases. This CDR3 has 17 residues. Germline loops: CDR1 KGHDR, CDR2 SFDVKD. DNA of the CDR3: TGTGCCACCAGTGATGCTGTTAGCGGGAGTAGGGCAGATACGCAGTATTTT. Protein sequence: CATSDAVSGSRADTQYF.

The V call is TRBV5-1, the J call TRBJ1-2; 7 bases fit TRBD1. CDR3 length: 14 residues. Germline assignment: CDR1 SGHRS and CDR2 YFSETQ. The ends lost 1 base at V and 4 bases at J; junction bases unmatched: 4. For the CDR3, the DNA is TGCGCCAGCAGCTTGAACAGGGGTGGCTATGGCTACACCTTC. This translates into CASSLNRGGYGYTF.

This CDR3 reads CASSQTGVVEKLFF. In DNA, the CDR3 is TGCGCCAGCAGTCAGACAGGGGTGGTTGAAAAACTGTTTTTT. J is TRBJ1-4 and V is TRBV10-2; 8 positions match TRBD1. There are 14 residues in the CDR3. The germline CDR1 and CDR2 sequences are WSHSY and SAAADI. The J segment lost 7 bases and the V segment lost 5 bases, leaving 6 bases of the junction unmatched.

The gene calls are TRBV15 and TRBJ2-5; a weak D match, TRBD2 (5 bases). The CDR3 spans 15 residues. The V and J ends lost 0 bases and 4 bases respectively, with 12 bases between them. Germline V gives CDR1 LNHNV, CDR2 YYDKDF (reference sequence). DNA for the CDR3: TGTGCCACCAGCAGAGAACCGGGAATCGGAGAGACCCAGTACTTC. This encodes CATSREPGIGETQYF. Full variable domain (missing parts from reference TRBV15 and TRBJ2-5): DAMVIQNPRYQVTQFGKPVTLSCSQTLNHNVMYWYQQKSSQAPKLLFHYYDKDFNNEADTPDNFQSRRPNTSFCFLDIRSPGLGDTAMYLCATSREPGIGETQYFGPGTRLLVL.

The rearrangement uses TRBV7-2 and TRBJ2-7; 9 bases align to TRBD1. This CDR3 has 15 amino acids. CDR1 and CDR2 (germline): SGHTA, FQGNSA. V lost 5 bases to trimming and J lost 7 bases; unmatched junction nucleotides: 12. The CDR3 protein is CASSNLRTGVREQYF. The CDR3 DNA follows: TGTGCCAGCAGCAATCTTAGGACAGGGGTGAGGGAGCAGTACTTC. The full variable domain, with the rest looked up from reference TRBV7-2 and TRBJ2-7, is GAGVSQSPSNKVTEKGKDVELRCDPISGHTALYWYRQSLGQGLEFLIYFQGNSAPDKSGLPSDRFSAERTGGSVSTLTIQRTQQEDSAVYLCASSNLRTGVREQYFGPGTRLTVT.

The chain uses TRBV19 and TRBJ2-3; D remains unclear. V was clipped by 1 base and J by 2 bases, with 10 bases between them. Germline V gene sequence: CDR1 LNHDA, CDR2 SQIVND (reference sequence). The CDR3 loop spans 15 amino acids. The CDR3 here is CASSIVPGNTDTQYF. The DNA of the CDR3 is TGTGCCAGTAGTATAGTTCCAGGTAACACAGATACGCAGTATTTT.